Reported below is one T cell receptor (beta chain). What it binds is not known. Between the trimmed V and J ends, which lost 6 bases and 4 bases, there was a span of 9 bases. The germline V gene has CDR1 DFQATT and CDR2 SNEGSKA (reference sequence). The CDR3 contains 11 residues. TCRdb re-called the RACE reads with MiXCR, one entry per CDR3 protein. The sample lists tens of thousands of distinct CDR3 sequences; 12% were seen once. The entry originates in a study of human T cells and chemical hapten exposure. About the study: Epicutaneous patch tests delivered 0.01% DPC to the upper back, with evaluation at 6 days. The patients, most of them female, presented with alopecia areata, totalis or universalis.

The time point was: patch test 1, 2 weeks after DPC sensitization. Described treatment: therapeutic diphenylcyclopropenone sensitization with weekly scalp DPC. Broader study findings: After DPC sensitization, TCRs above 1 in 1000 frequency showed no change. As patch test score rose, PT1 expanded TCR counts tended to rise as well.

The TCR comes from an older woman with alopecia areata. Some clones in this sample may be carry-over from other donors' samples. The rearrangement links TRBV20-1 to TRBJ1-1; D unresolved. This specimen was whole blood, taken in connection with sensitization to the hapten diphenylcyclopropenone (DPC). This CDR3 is CSAPYGTEAFF. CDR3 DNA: TGCAGTGCGCCTTATGGCACTGAAGCTTTCTTT.